The 7 T cell receptor beta chains reported below all come from one sample, sequenced in a study of chemoradiotherapy in HPV16-positive cancers. Produced via immunoSEQ multiplex PCR; TCRdb's table is partial and in-frame only. The sample lists 6,500 to 8,500 clones; around nine tenths were seen once. The sequenced sample was tumor tissue, obtained from a patient who underwent chemoradiotherapy. The receptors originated from a human donor with HPV-associated anogenital cancer.

This clone appeared a few times. The rearrangement uses TRBV6-5 and TRBJ1-1; D gene ambiguous. Germline V gives CDR1 MNHEY, CDR2 SVGAGI. The CDR3 spans 14 residues. With 2 bases removed from V and 0 bases from J, the gap between germline ends came to 7 bases. DNA of the CDR3: TGTGCCAGCAGTTACCTAGGCATGAACACTGAAGCTTTCTTT. It codes for CASSYLGMNTEAFF.

V gene TRBV28 combines with J gene TRBJ2-7, with 8 bases lining up with TRBD1. Trimming cost V 5 bases and J 6 bases; bases outside gene matches: 3. CDR1 is MDHEN and CDR2 is SYDVKM in the germline V gene. The CDR3 is 12 residues long. CDR3 coding DNA: TGTGCCAGCAGTAGAGACAGGGGCGAGCAGTACGTC. As protein: CASSRDRGEQYV.

This chain joins TRBV10-3 and TRBJ2-1; 9 nucleotides line up with TRBD2. CDR3 size: 17 residues. CDR1 and CDR2 (germline): ENHRY, SYGVKD. V trimming: 0 bases; J trimming: 4 bases; junction bases outside the gene matches: 7. The CDR3 DNA reads as TGTGCCATCAGTGAGTCGATGGCTAGCGGGGATTACAATGAGCAGTTCTTC. Encoded protein: CAISESMASGDYNEQFF.

The V call is TRBV29-1, the J call TRBJ2-2, with D possibly called TRBD1 or TRBD2 (6 bases each). This CDR3 region has 13 residues. Germline lookup yields CDR1 SQVTM and CDR2 ANQGSEA. The CDR3 is CGAGEASTGELFF. As DNA, the CDR3 is TGCGGAGCAGGGGAGGCGAGCACCGGGGAGCTGTTTTTT.

J is TRBJ2-7 and V is TRBV28; 8 bases line up with TRBD1. From germline, CDR1 is MDHEN and CDR2 SYDVKM. With V trimmed by 6 bases and J by 6 bases, 13 bases remained unmatched. This CDR3 contains 15 residues. CDR3 in amino acids: CASSPQGARRGEQYV. The CDR3, as DNA: TGTGCCAGCAGCCCGCAGGGGGCAAGGAGGGGCGAGCAGTACGTC.

CDR3 amino acids: CASSLGLAGGLSEQFF. DNA of the CDR3: TGTGCCAGCAGCCTGGGACTAGCGGGGGGACTCAGTGAGCAGTTCTTC. The V gene is TRBV7-8, the J gene TRBJ2-1, with 15 bases fitting TRBD2. The CDR3 runs 16 residues. The germline V gene encodes CDR1 SGHVS and CDR2 FQNEAQ. With V trimmed by 5 bases and J by 9 bases, 8 bases remained unmatched.

The rearrangement links TRBV19 to TRBJ2-2; TRBD1 aligns across 9 bases. Germline CDR1 LNHDA, CDR2 SQIVND (reference sequence). The CDR3 consists of 16 residues. The V segment lost 3 bases and the J segment 5 bases; nucleotides outside the gene matches: 7. The CDR3 bases are TGTGCCAGTAGTATTAGGGGACAGGGTGGAACCGGGGAGCTGTTTTTT. It encodes CASSIRGQGGTGELFF.